This T cell receptor (beta chain) appears in the sequencing data of a study of long-term antiretroviral therapy in people with HIV. The authors ran the immunoSEQ assay, v3.0, at survey level. Only in-frame clones appear in the TCRdb table, and some are missing; sequencing was by immunoSEQ multiplex PCR. The sample records around 40,000 clones, 65% to 90% being singletons. The ends were cut back, 0 bases at V and 7 bases at J, with 10 bases in the middle. Germline CDR1 reads MNHNS; CDR2 reads SASEGT. The CDR3 has 14 residues. The chain has TRBV6-1 and TRBJ2-1; D is undetermined. The starting material was unsorted PBMCs, obtained just before starting antiretroviral therapy. This sequence was found in a woman between 18 and 29 years old with HIV. The CDR3 here is CASSEAIRINEQFF. The CDR3 DNA sequence: TGTGCCAGCAGTGAAGCCATCAGGATAAATGAGCAGTTCTTC.